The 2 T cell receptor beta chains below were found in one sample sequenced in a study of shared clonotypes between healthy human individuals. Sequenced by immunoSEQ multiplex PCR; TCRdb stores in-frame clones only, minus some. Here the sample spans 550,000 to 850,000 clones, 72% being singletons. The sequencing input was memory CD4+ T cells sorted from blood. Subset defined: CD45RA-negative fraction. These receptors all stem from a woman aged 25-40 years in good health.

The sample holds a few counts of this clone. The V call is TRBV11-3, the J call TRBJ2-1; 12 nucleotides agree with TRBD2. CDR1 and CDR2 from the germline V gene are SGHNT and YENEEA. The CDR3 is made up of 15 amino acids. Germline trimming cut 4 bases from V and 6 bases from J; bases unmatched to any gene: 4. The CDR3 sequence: CASSYKTSGSNEQFF. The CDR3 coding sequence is TGTGCCAGCAGCTACAAGACTAGCGGGAGCAATGAGCAGTTCTTC.

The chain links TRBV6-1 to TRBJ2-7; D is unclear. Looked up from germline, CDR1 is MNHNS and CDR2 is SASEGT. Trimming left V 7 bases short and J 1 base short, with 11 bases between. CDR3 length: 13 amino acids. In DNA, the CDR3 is TGTGCCAGCATCCCCCACAAATCCTACGAGCAGTACTTC. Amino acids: CASIPHKSYEQYF.